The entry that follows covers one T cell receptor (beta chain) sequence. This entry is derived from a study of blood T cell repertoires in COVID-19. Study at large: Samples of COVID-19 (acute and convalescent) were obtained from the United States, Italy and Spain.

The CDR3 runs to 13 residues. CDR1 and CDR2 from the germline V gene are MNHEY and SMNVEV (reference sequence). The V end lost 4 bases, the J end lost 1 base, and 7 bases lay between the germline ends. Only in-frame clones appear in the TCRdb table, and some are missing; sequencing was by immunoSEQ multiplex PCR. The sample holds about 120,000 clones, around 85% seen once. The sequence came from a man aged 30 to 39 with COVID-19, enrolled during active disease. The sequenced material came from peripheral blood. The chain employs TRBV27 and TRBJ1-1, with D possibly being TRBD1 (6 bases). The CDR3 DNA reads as TGTGCCAGCAGTTCGACAGGGAACACTGAAGCTTTCTTT. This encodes CASSSTGNTEAFF.